The 22 T cell receptor beta chains given below trace back to one sample, sequenced in a study of human CD8 memory T cell subsets. The TCR beta sequencing libraries came from UMI-labeled 5' RACE. TCRdb reprocessed the 5' RACE reads, with one entry per CDR3 protein and no DNA. The sample table sets out 4,500 to 7,000 distinct CDR3 sequences. Sequences were obtained from CD8+ effector memory T cells (TEM) sorted from PBMCs. Subset of the sample: effector memory CD8 T cells, CCR7- CD45RO+ CD95+. The receptors were sampled from a human donor in good health.

This chain joins TRBV6-5 and TRBJ1-5. Germline CDR1 is MNHEY and CDR2 is SVGAGI. The CDR3 is made up of 13 amino acids. The CDR3 here is CASSPSLGQPQHF.

V usage is TRBV27 and J usage is TRBJ2-3. CDR1 is MNHEY, CDR2 SMNVEV, per germline (reference sequence). This CDR3 has 14 residues. CDR3: CASSSGLNTDTQYF.

The chain carries TRBV7-9 and TRBJ2-2; TCRdb outputs TRBD2, but without DNA this stays unchecked. This CDR3 comprises 13 residues. Germline values: CDR1 SEHNR, CDR2 FQNEAQ (reference sequence). This CDR3 reads CASSPRFSGELFF.

The chain employs TRBV27 and TRBJ2-7; TCRdb's D call, TRBD1, is unchecked because there is no DNA. Germline V gene data show CDR1 as MNHEY and CDR2 as SMNVEV (reference sequence). This CDR3 region has 13 residues. The CDR3 loop is CASAVGVFYEQYF.

The chain joins TRBV6-5 to TRBJ2-2; TCRdb gives TRBD1 as the D gene, but with no DNA this cannot be confirmed. The CDR3 has 16 amino acids. Germline V gene data show CDR1 as MNHEY and CDR2 as SVGAGI. CDR3 protein: CASSYSGQGLSGELFF.

This chain connects TRBV18 to TRBJ2-2; TCRdb's D call of TRBD1 is untestable without DNA. The germline CDR1 and CDR2 sequences are KGHSH and LQKENI. CDR3 length: 15 residues. CDR3 protein: CASSPWDRPDGELFF.

The rearrangement joins TRBV19 to TRBJ2-1; TCRdb outputs TRBD2, but without DNA this stays unchecked. CDR3 size: 15 residues. CDR1 and CDR2 from the germline V gene are LNHDA and SQIVND (reference sequence). The CDR3 here is CASSLTSGRGNEQFF.

The chain combines TRBV4-3 with TRBJ2-7; as DNA is missing, the TRBD1 call by TCRdb cannot be tested. The CDR3 extends over 17 amino acids. Germline V lookup: CDR1 LGHNA, CDR2 YSLEER. The CDR3 loop reads CASSQDPGGATSYEQYF.

The chain is built from TRBV10-1 and TRBJ2-1; TCRdb designates TRBD1, a call that cannot be tested without DNA. There are 16 residues in the CDR3. The germline V gene encodes CDR1 WNHNN and CDR2 SYGVQD (reference sequence). This CDR3 reads CASSRGKGGSYNEQFF.

The rearrangement links TRBV28 to TRBJ1-1. Germline lookup yields CDR1 MDHEN and CDR2 SYDVKM. CDR3 length: 14 amino acids. CDR3 protein: CASRTAGFGTEAFF.

The chain couples TRBV7-9 to TRBJ2-5; the TCRdb D gene call, TRBD2, has no DNA to confirm it. The CDR3 is 17 amino acids. Germline CDR1 and CDR2: SEHNR and FQNEAQ (reference sequence). CDR3 region: CASSFPTTSGSQETQYF.

The chain joins TRBV29-1 to TRBJ1-2; the D call of TRBD1 rests on TCRdb alone, since no DNA is present to check it. CDR3 length: 19 amino acids. From germline, CDR1 is SQVTM and CDR2 ANQGSEA. CDR3 amino acids: CSVEGGQGGWMEANYGYTF.

V usage is TRBV10-1 and J usage is TRBJ2-2. From germline, CDR1 is WNHNN and CDR2 SYGVQD (reference sequence). This CDR3 contains 16 residues. The CDR3 sequence is CASSESGQLNTGELFF.

This clonotype registers medium-sized by frequency. The V gene is TRBV7-9, the J gene TRBJ1-2. The CDR3 is 15 amino acids. In germline, CDR1 is SEHNR, CDR2 FQNEAQ (reference sequence). Here the CDR3 reads CASSLGESGLYGYTF.

This chain uses TRBV5-8 with TRBJ2-2; TCRdb reports TRBD1, a call that lacks DNA to check it against. Germline-derived CDR1 and CDR2 are SGHTS and YDEGEE. This CDR3 comprises 16 residues. CDR3 in amino acids: CASTNLGTTNTGELFF.

This clonotype registers medium-sized by frequency. V and J are TRBV7-7 and TRBJ2-3; the TRBD2 assignment by TCRdb is unverifiable without DNA. Germline CDR1 and CDR2: SSHAT and FNYEAQ (reference sequence). There are 17 residues in the CDR3. The CDR3 here is CASSLALASEGTDTQYF.

This sequence joins TRBV20-1 and TRBJ2-1; TCRdb returns TRBD2, unconfirmable since there is no DNA. CDR3 size: 14 residues. In germline, CDR1 is DFQATT, CDR2 SNEGSKA (reference sequence). The CDR3 is CSAPLAGDNNEQFF.

The rearrangement joins TRBV5-1 to TRBJ2-1; TCRdb calls TRBD2, which cannot be checked without DNA. The CDR3 has 18 amino acids. CDR1 SGHRS and CDR2 YFSETQ come from the germline V gene. The chain's CDR3 is CASSWEGQTSGRAGEQFF.

This chain joins TRBV12-3 or TRBV12-4 and TRBJ2-1; TCRdb indicates TRBD1, and absent DNA this call remains unverified. The CDR3 has 12 amino acids. Here the CDR3 reads CASTGLGAEQFF.

The gene calls are TRBV4-1 and TRBJ2-1. Germline lookup yields CDR1 MGHRA and CDR2 YSYEKL. The CDR3 is made up of 18 amino acids. The chain's CDR3 is CASSQGRRYDSSYNEQFF.

The chain has TRBV15 and TRBJ2-7; TCRdb lists TRBD1, though no DNA is available to test this call. Germline assignment: CDR1 LNHNV and CDR2 YYDKDF (reference sequence). The length of the CDR3 is 15 residues. The CDR3 loop is CATSRNSLGGNEQYF. The whole variable domain, remainder taken from reference TRBV15 and TRBJ2-7, is DAMVIQNPRYQVTQFGKPVTLSCSQTLNHNVMYWYQQKSSQAPKLLFHYYDKDFNNEADTPDNFQSRRPNTSFCFLDIRSPGLGDTAMYLCATSRNSLGGNEQYFGPGTRLTVT.

The rearrangement uses TRBV9 and TRBJ1-6; TCRdb returns TRBD1, unconfirmable since there is no DNA. The CDR3 length is 14 residues. CDR1 and CDR2 (germline): SGDLS, YYNGEE. The CDR3 sequence is CASSDGQGFSPLHF.